Presented here are 5 T cell receptor beta chains from one specimen sequenced in a study of cytomegalovirus exposure and HLA in healthy donors. 13 Jbeta primers and 60 Vbeta primers were used for the PCR. Measured with immunoSEQ multiplex PCR; TCRdb has only the in-frame clones, and not every one. The sample yields just over 150,000 clones, roughly 90% seen once. The sequenced sample consisted of PBMCs. These receptors were taken from a woman between 18 and 30 years old in good health and CMV-seronegative.

The chain employs TRBV27 and TRBJ1-4; 9 positions agree with TRBD1. The V gene's germline CDR1 is MNHEY and CDR2 SMNVEV (reference sequence). The V and J ends lost 8 bases and 9 bases, in that order; junction bases with no gene match: 4. This CDR3 region has 12 residues. CDR3 sequence reads: CASGTGFQKLFF. CDR3 in DNA: TGTGCCAGCGGGACAGGGTTTCAAAAACTGTTTTTT.

The chain employs TRBV10-3 and TRBJ2-5; 12 bases match TRBD2. CDR3 length: 19 amino acids. Unmatched junction bases numbered 13, after V lost 0 bases and J lost 5 bases. Per germline, CDR1 ENHRY and CDR2 SYGVKD. The CDR3 DNA sequence: TGTGCCATCAGTGAGTCGACGCCGGGGCTAGCGGGGGGGCGCGAGACCCAGTACTTC. Protein sequence: CAISESTPGLAGGRETQYF.

The rearrangement links TRBV19 to TRBJ2-7, with D tentatively TRBD1 (6 bases). V lost 8 bases and J 6 bases, leaving 14 bases between the germline ends. This CDR3 has 12 residues. Germline V gene data show CDR1 as LNHDA and CDR2 as SQIVND (reference sequence). The CDR3, as DNA: TGTGCCAGTGGCGACAGGCGGCTCGAGCAGTACTTC. Translated, it gives CASGDRRLEQYF.

V gene TRBV27 combines with J gene TRBJ1-3; D unclear. Trimming left V 6 bases short and J 1 base short, with 10 bases between. The CDR3 spans 14 residues. The germline gives CDR1 MNHEY, CDR2 SMNVEV (reference sequence). The chain's CDR3 is CASSLGHSGNTIYF. DNA of the CDR3: TGTGCCAGCAGCCTCGGTCATTCTGGAAACACCATATATTTT.

J is TRBJ2-5 and V is TRBV10-1; D might be TRBD2 (5 bases). The V gene's germline CDR1 is WNHNN and CDR2 SYGVQD (reference sequence). The CDR3 totals 14 residues. CDR3 sequence: CAPAERRQEVVQYF. CDR3 sequence (DNA): TGCGCTCCAGCAGAAAGGCGTCAGGAGGTCGTCCAGTACTTC.